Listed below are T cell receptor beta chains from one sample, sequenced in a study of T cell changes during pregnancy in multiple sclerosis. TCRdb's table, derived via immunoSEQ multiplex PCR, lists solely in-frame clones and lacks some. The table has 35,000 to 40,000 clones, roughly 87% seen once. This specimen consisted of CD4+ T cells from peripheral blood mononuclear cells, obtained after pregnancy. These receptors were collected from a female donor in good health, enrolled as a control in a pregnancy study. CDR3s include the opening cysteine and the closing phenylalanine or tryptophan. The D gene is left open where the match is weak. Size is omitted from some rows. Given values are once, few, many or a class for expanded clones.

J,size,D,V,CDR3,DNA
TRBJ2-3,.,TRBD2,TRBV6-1,CASSQGWASGGWTDTQYF,TGTGCCAGCAGTCAAGGATGGGCCAGCGGGGGATGGACAGATACGCAGTATTTT
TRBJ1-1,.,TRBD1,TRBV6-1,CASSERQGRAEAFF,TGTGCCAGCAGTGAGCGACAGGGGAGGGCTGAAGCTTTCTTT
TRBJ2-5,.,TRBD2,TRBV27,CASSSRHIAGAAQETQYF,TGTGCCAGCAGTTCCCGACACATAGCGGGGGCCGCTCAAGAGACCCAGTACTTC
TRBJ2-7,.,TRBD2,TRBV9,CATKPGGGTYEQYF,TGTGCCACCAAACCCGGGGGGGGCACCTACGAGCAGTACTTC
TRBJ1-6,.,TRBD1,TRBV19,CASSLGQGVGSPLHF,TGTGCCAGTAGCCTGGGACAGGGAGTGGGGTCACCCCTCCACTTT
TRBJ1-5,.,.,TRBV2,CASSDGSHSNQPQHF,TGTGCCAGCAGTGACGGGTCGCACAGCAATCAGCCCCAGCATTTT
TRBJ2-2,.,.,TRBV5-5,CASSFRVTGELFF,TGTGCCAGCAGCTTTCGGGTCACCGGGGAGCTGTTTTTT
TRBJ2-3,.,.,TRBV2,CASSRLARRGTDTQYF,TGTGCCAGCAGCAGGCTAGCGAGGAGGGGCACAGATACGCAGTATTTT
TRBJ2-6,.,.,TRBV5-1,CASSLEGRVTSSGANVLTF,TGCGCCAGCAGCTTGGAAGGCAGGGTCACATCCTCTGGGGCCAACGTCCTGACTTTC
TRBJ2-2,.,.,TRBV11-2,CASSLIFTSTGELFF,TGTGCCAGCAGCTTAATATTTACGAGCACCGGGGAGCTGTTTTTT
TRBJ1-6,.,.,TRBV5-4,CASSLVGQGRNSPLHF,TGTGCCAGCAGCTTGGTAGGGCAGGGGCGAAATTCACCCCTCCACTTT
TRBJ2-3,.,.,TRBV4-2,CASSREARSRDTQYF,TGTGCCAGCAGCCGGGAGGCGCGATCGAGGGATACGCAGTATTTT
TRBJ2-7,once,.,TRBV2,CASKRTETYEQYF,TGTGCCAGCAAGCGGACGGAGACCTACGAGCAGTACTTC
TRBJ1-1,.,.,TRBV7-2,CASSSRRNTEAFF,TGTGCCAGCAGCTCCAGGCGGAACACTGAAGCTTTCTTT
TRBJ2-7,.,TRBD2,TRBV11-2,CASSLETSGGLYEQYF,TGTGCCAGCAGCTTAGAGACTAGCGGGGGGTTATACGAGCAGTACTTC
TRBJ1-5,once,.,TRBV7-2,CASSFDGGGNQPQHF,TGTGCCAGCAGCTTCGATGGGGGGGGGAATCAGCCCCAGCATTTT
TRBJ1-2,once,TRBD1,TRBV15,CATSRIGGGYGYTF,TGTGCCACCAGCAGAATAGGGGGCGGCTATGGCTACACCTTC
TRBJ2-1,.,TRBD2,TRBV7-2,CASSLQAGGVSYNEQFF,TGTGCCAGCAGCTTACAAGCGGGGGGCGTCTCCTACAATGAGCAGTTCTTC
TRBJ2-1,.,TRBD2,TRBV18,CASSPSSGGYNEQFF,TGTGCCAGCTCACCTTCTAGCGGGGGTTACAATGAGCAGTTCTTC
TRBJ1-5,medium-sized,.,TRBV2,CASSQRDNQPQHF,TGTGCCAGCAGCCAACGGGATAATCAGCCCCAGCATTTT
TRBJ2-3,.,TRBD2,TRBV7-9,CASSYGGIEALPDTQYF,TGTGCCAGCAGCTACGGGGGGATCGAGGCCCTCCCAGATACGCAGTATTTT
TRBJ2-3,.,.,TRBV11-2,CASSLGRVARGPTDTQYF,TGTGCCAGCAGCTTAGGGCGAGTCGCGCGGGGGCCCACAGATACGCAGTATTTT
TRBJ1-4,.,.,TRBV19,CASSMARGINEKLFF,TGTGCCAGTAGTATGGCCCGAGGGATAAATGAAAAACTGTTTTTT
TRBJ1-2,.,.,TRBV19,CASSPLAGNYGYTF,TGTGCCAGTAGTCCCCTTGCGGGTAACTATGGCTACACCTTC
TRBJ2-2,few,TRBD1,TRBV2,CASSGRDRGITGELFF,TGTGCCAGCAGTGGCCGGGACAGGGGGATCACCGGGGAGCTGTTTTTT
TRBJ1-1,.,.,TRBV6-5,CASIGRRVSNTEAFF,TGTGCCAGCATCGGCCGGAGAGTTTCCAACACTGAAGCTTTCTTT
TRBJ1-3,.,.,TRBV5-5,CASSSTGNGNTIYF,TGTGCCAGCAGCTCCACAGGGAACGGTAACACCATATATTTT
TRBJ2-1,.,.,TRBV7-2,CASSPGSPGEQFF,TGTGCCAGCAGCCCGGGTTCACCCGGTGAGCAGTTCTTC
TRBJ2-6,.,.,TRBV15,CATSRDFSSGANVLTF,TGTGCCACCAGCAGGGACTTTTCTTCTGGGGCCAACGTCCTGACTTTC
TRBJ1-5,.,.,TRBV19,CASSREGRGQPQHF,TGTGCCAGTAGCCGGGAGGGTAGGGGCCAGCCCCAGCATTTT
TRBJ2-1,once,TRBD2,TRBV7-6,CASSLTSGVSYNEQFF,TGTGCCAGCAGCTTGACTAGCGGGGTTTCCTACAATGAGCAGTTCTTC
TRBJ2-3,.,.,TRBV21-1,CASSKVPLGTGGTDTQYF,TGTGCCAGCAGCAAAGTTCCTTTGGGCACAGGCGGCACAGATACGCAGTATTTT
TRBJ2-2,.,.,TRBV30,CAWVRQMNTGELFF,TGTGCCTGGGTTAGACAGATGAACACCGGGGAGCTGTTTTTT
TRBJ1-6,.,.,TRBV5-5,CASTRGEGMSPLHF,TGTGCCAGCACACGGGGGGAGGGGATGTCACCCCTCCACTTT
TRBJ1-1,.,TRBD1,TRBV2,CASRGDRGGTEAFF,TGTGCCAGCAGAGGGGACAGGGGGGGTACTGAAGCTTTCTTT
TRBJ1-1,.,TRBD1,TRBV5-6,CASSLAGGGTAFF,TGTGCCAGCAGCTTGGCAGGGGGAGGCACAGCTTTCTTT
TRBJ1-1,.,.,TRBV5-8,CASSLSGANTEAFF,TGTGCCAGCAGCTTAAGTGGGGCGAACACTGAAGCTTTCTTT
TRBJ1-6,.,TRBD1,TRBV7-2,CASRTGVQSYNSPLHF,TGTGCCAGCCGTACAGGGGTTCAGTCCTATAATTCACCCCTCCACTTT
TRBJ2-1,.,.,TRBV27,CASSQQSSYNEQFF,TGTGCCAGCAGTCAACAGAGCTCCTACAATGAGCAGTTCTTC
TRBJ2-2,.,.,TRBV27,CASSYMPLNTGELFF,TGTGCCAGCAGTTACATGCCTCTGAACACCGGGGAGCTGTTTTTT
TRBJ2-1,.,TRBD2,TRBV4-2,CASSQRGGGYNEQFF,TGTGCCAGCAGCCAAAGGGGCGGGGGGTACAATGAGCAGTTCTTC
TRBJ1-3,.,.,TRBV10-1,CASSSQGSGNTIYF,TGCGCCAGCAGTTCCCAGGGCTCGGGAAACACCATATATTTT
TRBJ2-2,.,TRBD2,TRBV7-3,CASSLKSGGAGELFF,TGTGCCAGCAGCTTAAAAAGCGGGGGGGCCGGGGAGCTGTTTTTT
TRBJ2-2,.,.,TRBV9,CASSVRLANTGELFF,TGTGCCAGCAGCGTACGCCTAGCGAACACCGGGGAGCTGTTTTTT
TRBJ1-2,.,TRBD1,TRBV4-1,CASSQKRDPDRGPANYGYTF,TGCGCCAGCAGCCAGAAAAGGGATCCGGACAGGGGGCCAGCTAACTATGGCTACACCTTC
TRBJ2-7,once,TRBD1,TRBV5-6,CASSTWDREYEQYF,TGTGCCAGCAGCACATGGGACAGGGAATACGAGCAGTACTTC
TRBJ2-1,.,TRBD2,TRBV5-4,CASSQPGLARAEQFF,TGTGCCAGCAGCCAACCGGGACTAGCGCGCGCTGAGCAGTTCTTC
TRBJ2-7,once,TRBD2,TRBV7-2,CASSTPWERGTRSEQYF,TGTGCCAGCAGCACCCCGTGGGAGCGGGGGACCCGATCCGAGCAGTACTTC
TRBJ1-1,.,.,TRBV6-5,CASSLFSGPNTEAFF,TGTGCCAGCAGTTTGTTCTCAGGGCCGAACACTGAAGCTTTCTTT
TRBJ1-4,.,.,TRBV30,CAWGGKRTEKLFF,TGTGCCTGGGGCGGGAAAAGGACTGAAAAACTGTTTTTT
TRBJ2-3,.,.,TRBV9,CASSPYGGDTQYF,TGTGCCAGCAGCCCTTACGGAGGAGATACGCAGTATTTT
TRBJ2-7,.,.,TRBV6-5,CASSSRRVHEQYF,TGTGCCAGCAGTTCCCGACGGGTTCACGAGCAGTACTTC